The clone carrying this T cell receptor beta chain occurred once. Source study methods: Reference gene primer amplification gave estimated nucleated cell counts. Here immunoSEQ multiplex PCR was the method, and the copy in TCRdb shows in-frame clones only, minus some. V and J calls and clone size are given by that table; D and trimming were obtained from the DNA. The table has over 90,000 clones, 70% to 90% seen once. Per germline, CDR1 SGHTA and CDR2 FQGTGA. V dropped 3 bases and J dropped 13 bases, with 21 bases sitting between them. The CDR3 is 15 amino acids. The data stem from a study of blood T cell repertoires in COVID-19. Study-level information: Spain, Italy and the United States supplied samples that represented acute and convalescent COVID-19. The cDNA or gDNA used as material had been derived from T cells, B-cell-depleted T cells, or PBMCs.

The sequence derives from a man aged 45-65 years with active COVID-19. Input material: peripheral blood. The chain carries TRBV7-3 and TRBJ1-4; D uncertain. The CDR3 protein is CASSFRRVWNIGLFF. The CDR3 bases are TGTGCCAGCAGCTTCCGGAGGGTCTGGAATATTGGACTGTTTTTT.